The 16 T cell receptor beta chains below come from one sample, sequenced in a study of metastatic and nonmetastatic thyroid tumors. With MiXCR, TCRdb called clones anew from the PCR reads. The sample includes roughly 8,400 clones, about 33% of them seen just once. Patients were all untreated before their thyroid surgery. The source material was tumor tissue. The receptors stem from a female donor with papillary thyroid cancer or a benign thyroid nodule (not recorded which). Some clones in this sample may be carry-over from other donors' samples.

In this sample, this clone turned up many times. The chain recombines TRBV27 with TRBJ2-5; 7 nucleotides agree with TRBD2. With 6 bases clipped from V and 5 bases from J, the junction kept 12 bases outside the gene matches. Germline lookup yields CDR1 MNHEY and CDR2 SMNVEV (reference sequence). The length of the CDR3 is 15 residues. The CDR3 here is CASRGGTHQGETQYF. Here the CDR3 DNA reads TGTGCCAGCAGGGGGGGGACTCACCAAGGGGAGACCCAGTACTTC.

This clone is labeled medium-sized. V gene TRBV3-1 combines with J gene TRBJ2-3; no firm D call. Trimming stripped 8 bases from V and 1 base from J, with 7 bases between. The CDR3 is 12 residues long. Per germline, CDR1 LGHDT and CDR2 YNNKEL (reference sequence). The DNA for the CDR3 is TGTGCCAGCCGGTCCCGCACAGATACGCAGTATTTT. Amino acid sequence: CASRSRTDTQYF.

In its sample, this clone is medium-sized. The rearrangement links TRBV12-3 or TRBV12-4 to TRBJ2-2; TRBD2 matches at 11 bases. The J segment lost 7 bases and the V segment lost 4 bases, leaving 5 bases of the junction unmatched. The CDR3 is 15 amino acids. The CDR3 is CASSSLAGGNGELFF. CDR3 DNA sequence: TGTGCCAGCAGTTCGCTAGCGGGAGGAAACGGGGAGCTGTTTTTT.

This clone was observed many times. The CDR3 reads CASSLVVSHPQDEQFF. The DNA of the CDR3 is TGTGCCAGCAGCTTGGTGGTCTCCCATCCCCAGGATGAGCAGTTCTTC. The chain joins TRBV5-5 to TRBJ2-1; D unresolved. V was shortened by 0 bases and J by 8 bases, with 18 bases between the two germline ends. Germline V gene lookup returns CDR1 SGHKS and CDR2 YYEKEE (reference sequence). The CDR3 contains 16 residues.

This clone has just a few counts. In this CDR3 the conserved last residue, phenylalanine or tryptophan, is missing, so a read error is likely. The chain couples TRBV6-2 or TRBV6-3 to TRBJ1-4, with TRBD1 matching 8 bases. In germline, CDR1 is MNHEY, CDR2 SVGEGT. This CDR3 region has 14 residues. In DNA, the CDR3 is TGTGCCAGCAGTTACTCCGGACAGGGAGAAAGACTGTTTCTT. It yields the protein CASSYSGQGERLFL.

The chain combines TRBV5-1 with TRBJ1-2; 7 bases map to TRBD1. The CDR3 sequence is 16 residues long. With 1 base clipped from V and 0 bases from J, the junction kept 6 bases outside the gene matches. CDR1 and CDR2 from the germline V gene are SGHRS and YFSETQ. The DNA for the CDR3 is TGCGCCAGCAGCTTGTCCAGGGGGGCGACTAACTATGGCTACACCTTC. Translated: CASSLSRGATNYGYTF.

V usage is TRBV4-3 and J usage is TRBJ2-7, with D unclear. The CDR3 is 13 residues long. Between the trimmed V and J ends, which lost 3 bases and 7 bases, there was a span of 13 bases. Germline V gene data show CDR1 as LGHNA and CDR2 as YSLEER. Here the CDR3 reads CASSQSQLFEQYF. In nucleotides, the CDR3 is TGCGCCAGCAGCCAGAGCCAACTGTTTGAGCAGTACTTC.

V and J are TRBV7-9 and TRBJ1-1; D uncertain. V lost 3 bases to trimming and J lost 1 base, with 12 bases between them. Germline assignment: CDR1 SEHNR and CDR2 FQNEAQ (reference sequence). This CDR3 has 15 amino acids. The CDR3 DNA sequence: TGTGCCAGCAGCTTCAAGGGAGACAAGAACACTGAAGCTTTCTTT. The encoded protein is CASSFKGDKNTEAFF. Together with reference TRBV7-9 and TRBJ1-1, the CDR3 gives the full variable domain: DTGVSQNPRHKITKRGQNVTFRCDPISEHNRLYWYRQTLGQGPEFLTYFQNEAQLEKSRLLSDRFSAERPKGSFSTLEIQRTEQGDSAMYLCASSFKGDKNTEAFFGQGTRLTVV.

By its share, this clone is medium-sized. V usage is TRBV5-1 and J usage is TRBJ2-2, with 7 bases lining up with TRBD2. CDR3 length: 15 residues. With 4 bases clipped from V and 4 bases from J, the junction kept 7 bases outside the gene matches. Germline CDR1 reads SGHRS; CDR2 reads YFSETQ. This CDR3 is CASSALGGGTGELFF. As DNA, the CDR3 is TGCGCCAGCAGCGCCCTTGGCGGGGGCACCGGGGAGCTGTTTTTT.

This clone is medium-sized (0.01 to 0.1%) in the sample. The chain joins TRBV5-6 to TRBJ2-7; perhaps TRBD2 as D (6 bases). In germline, CDR1 is SGHDT, CDR2 YYEEEE. V lost 2 bases and J lost 2, with 26 bases in between. This CDR3 comprises 19 residues. As DNA, the CDR3 is TGTGCCAGCAGCTTTCTGGGGGGAAAGGGCAGCGAGATTCCCTACGAGCAGTACTTC. Translating gives CASSFLGGKGSEIPYEQYF.

The chain employs TRBV7-9 and TRBJ2-2; D uncertain. From germline, CDR1 is SEHNR and CDR2 FQNEAQ (reference sequence). V was shortened by 4 bases and J by 1 base, with 4 bases between the two germline ends. The CDR3 has 13 residues. This CDR3 reads CASSSRNTGELFF. The CDR3 DNA reads as TGTGCCAGCAGCTCCAGGAACACCGGGGAGCTGTTTTTT. Drawing the rest from reference TRBV7-9 and TRBJ2-2, the complete variable domain is DTGVSQNPRHKITKRGQNVTFRCDPISEHNRLYWYRQTLGQGPEFLTYFQNEAQLEKSRLLSDRFSAERPKGSFSTLEIQRTEQGDSAMYLCASSSRNTGELFFGEGSRLTVL.

The chain has TRBV4-1 and TRBJ1-5; D ambiguous. CDR3 length equals 16 residues. CDR1 and CDR2 (germline): MGHRA, YSYEKL. V lost 0 bases, J lost 6 bases, and 15 bases lay in between. The CDR3 loop is CASSQDPGLSFQPQHF. Written as DNA, the CDR3 is TGCGCCAGCAGCCAAGATCCGGGATTGAGCTTTCAGCCCCAGCATTTT.

This clone has a count of ten or more. This may be a read error: a much more frequent sequence differs by one nucleotide. The chain recombines TRBV12-3 or TRBV12-4 with TRBJ1-6; tentatively, D is TRBD1 (5 bases). Trimming removed 8 bases from V and 7 bases from J, with 18 bases in between. The CDR3 has 15 amino acids. The CDR3 nucleotides are TGTGCCAGCGGTCTAGCAGCGGGGGGGAATTCACCCCTCCACTTT. Translating it yields CASGLAAGGNSPLHF.

The chain combines TRBV4-1 with TRBJ1-2, with D maybe TRBD1 (5 bases). The CDR3 consists of 15 residues. Trimming removed 6 bases at V and 2 bases at J, with 16 bases between. The germline V gene encodes CDR1 MGHRA and CDR2 YSYEKL. CDR3 sequence: CASREPGRLNYGYTF. DNA for the CDR3: TGCGCCAGCAGAGAGCCGGGACGGTTAAACTATGGCTACACCTTC.

Only a few counts were recorded for this clone. The rearrangement uses TRBV27 and TRBJ2-7; no clear D gene. V lost 5 bases, J lost 5 bases, and 7 bases lay in between. The germline gives CDR1 MNHEY, CDR2 SMNVEV (reference sequence). The CDR3 has 11 residues. CDR3 DNA: TGTGCCAGCAGTATCGGGCACGAGCAGTACTTC. Its protein product is CASSIGHEQYF.

This clone came up many times. The J gene is TRBJ1-4, the V gene TRBV3-1; no reliable D call. The V and J ends lost 8 bases and 4 bases respectively, with 17 bases between them. This CDR3 is built from 15 residues. In germline, CDR1 is LGHDT, CDR2 YNNKEL (reference sequence). CDR3: CASSRLGSINEKLFF. The CDR3 bases are TGTGCCAGCTCCCGGCTCGGGAGCATTAATGAAAAACTGTTTTTT.